Listed below are T cell receptor beta chains from one sample, sequenced in a study of T cells after yellow fever vaccination. TCRdb re-called the 5' RACE reads with MiXCR, one entry per CDR3 protein. The repertoire holds 95,000 to 150,000 distinct CDR3 sequences, with roughly 10% as singletons. Sample: CD8+ T cells sorted from PBMCs, taken on the day of the yellow fever booster vaccination. These TCRs come from a man in his late teens or twenties who received the YFV17D yellow fever vaccine. Each CDR3 is given with its conserved first and last residue. D genes are given only for firm matches. Some rows mark clone size as missing; the rest say once, few, many or name a class of expanded clone.

v_gene: TRBV4-2; abundance: many; j_gene: TRBJ2-3; d_gene: -; CDR3nt: TGTGCCAGCAGCCAAGGTATCGGGACAGATACGCAGTATTTT; CDR3aa: CASSQGIGTDTQYF
v_gene: TRBV27; abundance: -; j_gene: TRBJ2-7; d_gene: TRBD2; CDR3nt: TGTGCCAGCAGTTCAGCGGGGGGTTACGAGCAGTACTTC; CDR3aa: CASSSAGGYEQYF
v_gene: TRBV27; abundance: -; j_gene: TRBJ2-7; d_gene: TRBD1; CDR3nt: TGTGCCAGCAGTTCCTCCTCCGGGACAGGGTACGAGCAGTACTTC; CDR3aa: CASSSSSGTGYEQYF
v_gene: TRBV29-1; abundance: -; j_gene: TRBJ2-1; d_gene: TRBD1; CDR3nt: TGCAGCGTCGCCGGGACAGGGGCAGTCGATGAGCAGTTCTTC; CDR3aa: CSVAGTGAVDEQFF
v_gene: TRBV12-3/TRBV12-4; abundance: -; j_gene: TRBJ2-5; d_gene: -; CDR3nt: TGTGCCAGCAGTCGAGGGACCTGGGAGACCCAGTACTTC; CDR3aa: CASSRGTWETQYF
v_gene: TRBV12-3/TRBV12-4; abundance: few; j_gene: TRBJ2-7; d_gene: -; CDR3nt: TGTGCCAGCAGCCCCGCGGGCGGGGCCACCTACGAGCAGTACTTC; CDR3aa: CASSPAGGATYEQYF
v_gene: TRBV7-8; abundance: -; j_gene: TRBJ2-1; d_gene: -; CDR3nt: TGTGCCAGCAGCTACACTAGAAATGACAATGAGCAGTTCTTC; CDR3aa: CASSYTRNDNEQFF
v_gene: TRBV7-9; abundance: -; j_gene: TRBJ2-3; d_gene: TRBD2; CDR3nt: TGTGCCAGCAGCTTCCCCCGGGGGGGCGGTCTGGATACGCAGTATTTT; CDR3aa: CASSFPRGGGLDTQYF
v_gene: TRBV24-1; abundance: many; j_gene: TRBJ2-3; d_gene: -; CDR3nt: TGTGCCACCAGTGATTGGAGCACCAAGGGGTTTAGAGATACGCAGTATTTT; CDR3aa: CATSDWSTKGFRDTQYF
v_gene: TRBV20-1; abundance: -; j_gene: TRBJ1-2; d_gene: TRBD1; CDR3nt: TGCAGTGCTAGAGAGGATCAGGGGGTTGGCTACACCTTC; CDR3aa: CSAREDQGVGYTF
v_gene: TRBV12-3/TRBV12-4; abundance: many; j_gene: TRBJ2-7; d_gene: TRBD1; CDR3nt: TGTGCCAGCAGCCAACAGGGGGTATCTCGTTACGAGCAGTACTTC; CDR3aa: CASSQQGVSRYEQYF
v_gene: TRBV2; abundance: once; j_gene: TRBJ1-6; d_gene: -; CDR3nt: TGTGCCAGCGAAGACAGGCACTCCTATAATTCACCCCTCCACTTT; CDR3aa: CASEDRHSYNSPLHF
v_gene: TRBV6-2/TRBV6-3; abundance: many; j_gene: TRBJ1-1; d_gene: TRBD1; CDR3nt: TGTGCCAGCAGTTACCGCACAGGGGGAGGGACTGAAGCTTTCTTT; CDR3aa: CASSYRTGGGTEAFF
v_gene: TRBV29-1; abundance: few; j_gene: TRBJ2-1; d_gene: -; CDR3nt: TGCAGCGTGAGAGGGGGCTCCTACAATGAGCAGTTCTTC; CDR3aa: CSVRGGSYNEQFF
v_gene: TRBV7-9; abundance: many; j_gene: TRBJ1-6; d_gene: -; CDR3nt: TGTGCCAGCAGCCCCCGGGCCGGGAATAATTCACCCCTCCACTTT; CDR3aa: CASSPRAGNNSPLHF
v_gene: TRBV27; abundance: -; j_gene: TRBJ1-2; d_gene: TRBD1; CDR3nt: TGTGCCAGCTCAGATCGGGGCAGGGGGGGCCCTAACTATGGCTACACCTTC; CDR3aa: CASSDRGRGGPNYGYTF
v_gene: TRBV29-1; abundance: many; j_gene: TRBJ2-5; d_gene: TRBD1; CDR3nt: TGCAGCGTTGAAGACCCGGGACAGGAACAAGAGACCCAGTACTTC; CDR3aa: CSVEDPGQEQETQYF
v_gene: TRBV7-9; abundance: -; j_gene: TRBJ2-1; d_gene: -; CDR3nt: TGTGCCAGCAGCGGGGGACTGAGCCAGAATGAGCAGTTCTTC; CDR3aa: CASSGGLSQNEQFF
v_gene: TRBV5-1; abundance: many; j_gene: TRBJ2-1; d_gene: -; CDR3nt: TGCGCCAGCAGCTCTGGTCGTTCCTACAATGAGCAGTTCTTC; CDR3aa: CASSSGRSYNEQFF
v_gene: TRBV4-1; abundance: few; j_gene: TRBJ1-5; d_gene: -; CDR3nt: TGCGCCAGCAGCCAAGATCGTTTCTGGGGGAATCAGCCCCAGCATTTT; CDR3aa: CASSQDRFWGNQPQHF
v_gene: TRBV7-2; abundance: -; j_gene: TRBJ2-1; d_gene: TRBD2; CDR3nt: TGTGCCAGCAGCTTACCGTCGGGACTAGCGGGTGAGCAGTTCTTC; CDR3aa: CASSLPSGLAGEQFF
v_gene: TRBV7-3; abundance: -; j_gene: TRBJ2-1; d_gene: TRBD2; CDR3nt: TGTGCCAGCAGGTCTAGCGGGGGGACGCAGGAGCAGTTCTTC; CDR3aa: CASRSSGGTQEQFF
v_gene: TRBV12-3/TRBV12-4; abundance: -; j_gene: TRBJ1-2; d_gene: TRBD1; CDR3nt: TGTGCCAGCAGTTTTGTCGGGACAGGGGATGGCTACACCTTC; CDR3aa: CASSFVGTGDGYTF
v_gene: TRBV12-3/TRBV12-4; abundance: many; j_gene: TRBJ2-2; d_gene: -; CDR3nt: TGTGCCTGTGGGGACGGGAACACCGGGGAGCTGTTTTTT; CDR3aa: CACGDGNTGELFF
v_gene: TRBV27; abundance: -; j_gene: TRBJ1-5; d_gene: -; CDR3nt: TGTGCCAGCAGTCCTTGGTATAGCAATCAGCCCCAGCATTTT; CDR3aa: CASSPWYSNQPQHF
v_gene: TRBV10-2; abundance: few; j_gene: TRBJ2-5; d_gene: -; CDR3nt: TGCGCCAGCAGTGAGTCGGGCAGCCAAGAGACCCAGTACTTC; CDR3aa: CASSESGSQETQYF
v_gene: TRBV6-5; abundance: few; j_gene: TRBJ2-3; d_gene: -; CDR3nt: TGTGCCAGCAGTTACGTCGGTTCCGGCACAGATACGCAGTATTTT; CDR3aa: CASSYVGSGTDTQYF
v_gene: TRBV10-3; abundance: few; j_gene: TRBJ1-2; d_gene: TRBD1; CDR3nt: TGTGCCATCAGTACGACAGGGGCTTGGTTCGAGAATGGCTACACCTTC; CDR3aa: CAISTTGAWFENGYTF
v_gene: TRBV30; abundance: -; j_gene: TRBJ1-2; d_gene: -; CDR3nt: TGTGCCTGGAGTAATTACGGGGACGGCTACACCTTC; CDR3aa: CAWSNYGDGYTF
v_gene: TRBV4-3; abundance: -; j_gene: TRBJ1-1; d_gene: -; CDR3nt: TGCGCCAGCAGCCAAGGGGGGGGTCTCCGGGAAGCTTTCTTT; CDR3aa: CASSQGGGLREAFF
v_gene: TRBV6-6; abundance: -; j_gene: TRBJ1-2; d_gene: -; CDR3nt: TGTGCCAGCAGTTACTCGACCGCTGGGCCGGAATCCTCTCCTAGGGGCTACACCTTC; CDR3aa: CASSYSTAGPESSPRGYTF
v_gene: TRBV24-1; abundance: few; j_gene: TRBJ2-3; d_gene: -; CDR3nt: TGTGCCACCAGCCCACACTATGGAGATACGCAGTATTTT; CDR3aa: CATSPHYGDTQYF
v_gene: TRBV5-1; abundance: few; j_gene: TRBJ2-3; d_gene: -; CDR3nt: TGCGCCTACAGCGTGGACGGACCAACAATTAACACAGATACGCAGTATTTT; CDR3aa: CAYSVDGPTINTDTQYF
v_gene: TRBV4-1; abundance: few; j_gene: TRBJ2-3; d_gene: -; CDR3nt: TGCGCCAGCAGCTTACGGGGGACTAGCACAGATACGCAGTATTTT; CDR3aa: CASSLRGTSTDTQYF
v_gene: TRBV7-2; abundance: -; j_gene: TRBJ2-4; d_gene: TRBD1; CDR3nt: TGTGCCAGCAACCAAGGGGGCAGGAACATTCAGTACTTC; CDR3aa: CASNQGGRNIQYF
v_gene: TRBV7-8; abundance: few; j_gene: TRBJ2-3; d_gene: -; CDR3nt: TGTGCCAGCAGCGGTTTCAGCGGGAGCACAGATACGCAGTATTTT; CDR3aa: CASSGFSGSTDTQYF
v_gene: TRBV7-2; abundance: -; j_gene: TRBJ2-2; d_gene: -; CDR3nt: TGTGCCAGCAGCTCCCGGGACAAGAACACCGGGGAGCTGTTTTTT; CDR3aa: CASSSRDKNTGELFF